This TCR beta chain comes out of a study of T cell repertoires in cytomegalovirus infection. On the study more broadly: Selection of CMV epitopes for the study included recently identified HLA-C-restricted and well-studied HLA-B-restricted ones. TCR beta signatures that were public indicated CMV infection and matching HLA type.

CDR3 length: 16 amino acids. Between the trimmed V and J ends, which lost 6 bases and 5 bases, there was a span of 20 bases. This clonotype was detected ten times or more. Its antigen is undetermined. MiXCR, applied by TCRdb to the reads, yields one record per CDR3 protein. The table has hundreds of thousands of distinct CDR3 sequences, around 30% seen once. This specimen was cultured CD8+ T cells from PBMCs, taken from culture after CMV antigen stimulation. The genes are TRBV12-3 or TRBV12-4 and TRBJ1-5, with a possible D match to TRBD1 (5 bases). This TCR came from a human donor in good health (CMV status not recorded). Some clones in this sample may be carry-over from other donors' samples. The CDR3 nucleotides are TGTGCCAGCAGCTTCATATCAGGGCGTCTTTATCAGCCCCAGCATTTT. It is translated as CASSFISGRLYQPQHF.